Below, one TCR beta chain is given with its context. Its antigen remains unidentified. The sample originates from a study of T cell responses to AZD1222 COVID-19 vaccine. Looking at the study overall: Analysis merged second doses at about 4 or about 12 weeks. Study findings and constraints: Seropositive status at baseline applied to only five or six AZD1222 recipients.

The CDR3 is 15 residues long. Germline CDR1 is LNHDA and CDR2 is SQIVND (reference sequence). Trimming left V 6 bases short and J 0 bases short, with 13 bases between. Here immunoSEQ multiplex PCR was the method, and the copy in TCRdb shows in-frame clones only, minus some. The table includes around 130,000 clones, more than 80% detected once. Here the sequenced sample was peripheral blood, taken on day 0 of AZD1222 vaccination. This sequence joins TRBV19 and TRBJ2-3; a possible D gene is TRBD2 (6 bases). The clonotype originates from an adult in good health. CDR3 loop: CASSGGLHSTDTQYF. CDR3 DNA: TGTGCCAGTAGCGGGGGACTCCATAGCACAGATACGCAGTATTTT.